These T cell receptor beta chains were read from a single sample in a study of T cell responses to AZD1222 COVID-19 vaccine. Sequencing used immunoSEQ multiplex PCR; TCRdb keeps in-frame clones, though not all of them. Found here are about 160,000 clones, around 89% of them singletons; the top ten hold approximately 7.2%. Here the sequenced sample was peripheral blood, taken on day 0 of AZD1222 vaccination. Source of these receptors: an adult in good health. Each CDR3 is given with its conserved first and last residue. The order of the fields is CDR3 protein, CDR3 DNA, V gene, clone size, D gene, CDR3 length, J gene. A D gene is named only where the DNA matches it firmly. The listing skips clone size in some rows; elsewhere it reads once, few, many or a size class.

cdr3_aa: CASSQDRGHRWTGELFF
cdr3_nt: TGTGCCAGCAGCCAAGATAGAGGCCACAGGTGGACCGGGGAGCTGTTTTTT
v_call: TRBV3-1/TRBV3-2
clone_size: -
d_call: -
cdr3_length: 17
j_call: TRBJ2-2

cdr3_aa: CASSPLGTGGFYEQFF
cdr3_nt: TGTGCCAGCAGCCCACTTGGGACAGGGGGCTTTTATGAGCAGTTCTTC
v_call: TRBV11-1
clone_size: -
d_call: TRBD1
cdr3_length: 16
j_call: TRBJ2-1

cdr3_aa: CASSIGTGTPDTQYF
cdr3_nt: TGTGCCAGTAGTATAGGAACCGGAACGCCAGATACGCAGTATTTT
v_call: TRBV19
clone_size: -
d_call: -
cdr3_length: 15
j_call: TRBJ2-3

cdr3_aa: CASSFPGDYGYTF
cdr3_nt: TGTGCCAGCAGCTTTCCAGGGGACTATGGCTACACCTTC
v_call: TRBV7-9
clone_size: -
d_call: -
cdr3_length: 13
j_call: TRBJ1-2

cdr3_aa: CASSQDLWNQPQHF
cdr3_nt: TGCGCCAGCAGCCAAGATCTTTGGAATCAGCCCCAGCATTTT
v_call: TRBV4-1
clone_size: -
d_call: -
cdr3_length: 14
j_call: TRBJ1-5

cdr3_aa: CASSPRDSSYEQYF
cdr3_nt: TGTGCCAGCAGCCCGCGGGACAGCTCCTACGAGCAGTACTTC
v_call: TRBV7-8
clone_size: few
d_call: -
cdr3_length: 14
j_call: TRBJ2-7

cdr3_aa: CASSSSGREDQPQHF
cdr3_nt: TGCGCCAGCAGCTCCTCTGGGAGGGAAGATCAGCCCCAGCATTTT
v_call: TRBV5-1
clone_size: -
d_call: -
cdr3_length: 15
j_call: TRBJ1-5

cdr3_aa: CAWTATGLFIKQYF
cdr3_nt: TGTGCCTGGACCGCGACAGGGCTCTTTATCAAGCAGTACTTC
v_call: TRBV30
clone_size: -
d_call: TRBD1
cdr3_length: 14
j_call: TRBJ2-7

cdr3_aa: CASSRQGEGSYNEQFF
cdr3_nt: TGTGCCAGCAGTCGACAGGGGGAGGGATCCTACAATGAGCAGTTCTTC
v_call: TRBV7-2
clone_size: once
d_call: TRBD1
cdr3_length: 16
j_call: TRBJ2-1

cdr3_aa: CASSRHTTGGSDTEAFF
cdr3_nt: TGTGCCAGCAGCCGACATACGACAGGGGGAAGTGACACTGAAGCTTTCTTT
v_call: TRBV6-6
clone_size: -
d_call: TRBD1
cdr3_length: 17
j_call: TRBJ1-1

cdr3_aa: CASSLNSYEQYF
cdr3_nt: TGTGCCAGCAGTTTAAACTCCTACGAGCAGTACTTC
v_call: TRBV28
clone_size: -
d_call: -
cdr3_length: 12
j_call: TRBJ2-7

cdr3_aa: CASSQSGLSYNEQFF
cdr3_nt: TGCGCCAGCAGCCAATCAGGGTTATCCTACAATGAGCAGTTCTTC
v_call: TRBV4-1
clone_size: -
d_call: -
cdr3_length: 15
j_call: TRBJ2-1

cdr3_aa: CASSWDRGRMNTEAFF
cdr3_nt: TGCGCCAGCAGCTGGGACAGGGGGCGGATGAACACTGAAGCTTTCTTT
v_call: TRBV5-1
clone_size: -
d_call: TRBD1
cdr3_length: 16
j_call: TRBJ1-1

cdr3_aa: CASSGQGGTYNEQFF
cdr3_nt: TGTGCCAGCAGCGGACAGGGTGGGACCTACAATGAGCAGTTCTTC
v_call: TRBV7-9
clone_size: once
d_call: TRBD1
cdr3_length: 15
j_call: TRBJ2-1

cdr3_aa: CASSLAGTGGHGELFF
cdr3_nt: TGTGCCAGCAGCTTAGCGGGGACAGGGGGACACGGGGAGCTGTTTTTT
v_call: TRBV7-9
clone_size: -
d_call: TRBD1
cdr3_length: 16
j_call: TRBJ2-2

cdr3_aa: CASSSPGQNSPLHF
cdr3_nt: TGTGCCAGCAGCTCACCGGGACAGAATTCACCCCTCCACTTT
v_call: TRBV5-6
clone_size: few
d_call: TRBD1
cdr3_length: 14
j_call: TRBJ1-6

cdr3_aa: CASSHSFLKTMNTEAFF
cdr3_nt: TGCGCCAGCAGCCATTCATTTCTGAAAACCATGAACACTGAAGCTTTCTTT
v_call: TRBV4-1
clone_size: -
d_call: -
cdr3_length: 17
j_call: TRBJ1-1

cdr3_aa: CATSREPSGWLDSSNTGELFF
cdr3_nt: TGTGCCACCAGCAGAGAGCCGTCCGGATGGTTGGACAGCTCGAACACCGGGGAGCTGTTTTTT
v_call: TRBV15
clone_size: -
d_call: -
cdr3_length: 21
j_call: TRBJ2-2

cdr3_aa: CASSPGQGFSGNTIYF
cdr3_nt: TGTGCCAGCAGCCCCGGACAGGGATTCTCTGGAAACACCATATATTTT
v_call: TRBV7-3
clone_size: -
d_call: TRBD1
cdr3_length: 16
j_call: TRBJ1-3

cdr3_aa: CASSQELRSPGGEQYF
cdr3_nt: TGTGCCAGCAGCCAAGAGCTCCGGTCTCCCGGGGGCGAGCAGTACTTC
v_call: TRBV4-2
clone_size: -
d_call: -
cdr3_length: 16
j_call: TRBJ2-7

cdr3_aa: CASSTAGGGADTQYF
cdr3_nt: TGTGCCAGTAGCACAGCGGGGGGCGGAGCAGATACGCAGTATTTT
v_call: TRBV19
clone_size: -
d_call: TRBD2
cdr3_length: 15
j_call: TRBJ2-3

cdr3_aa: CASSQRSKGSGANVLTF
cdr3_nt: TGTGCCAGCAGCCAGCGGAGTAAGGGCTCTGGGGCCAACGTCCTGACTTTC
v_call: TRBV4-2
clone_size: few
d_call: -
cdr3_length: 17
j_call: TRBJ2-6

cdr3_aa: CASIRQTSLETQYF
cdr3_nt: TGTGCCAGCATCCGACAGACTAGCCTGGAGACCCAGTACTTC
v_call: TRBV2
clone_size: few
d_call: TRBD2
cdr3_length: 14
j_call: TRBJ2-5

cdr3_aa: CASSQNGYTF
cdr3_nt: TGTGCCAGCAGCCAAAATGGCTACACCTTC
v_call: TRBV11-2
clone_size: once
d_call: -
cdr3_length: 10
j_call: TRBJ1-2

cdr3_aa: CASSLVQGGRQPQHF
cdr3_nt: TGTGCCAGCAGCTTAGTCCAGGGAGGGCGCCAGCCCCAGCATTTT
v_call: TRBV7-2
clone_size: -
d_call: -
cdr3_length: 15
j_call: TRBJ1-5

cdr3_aa: CASLLPTGVGRPAEQYF
cdr3_nt: TGCGCCAGCCTACTCCCGACAGGGGTTGGCCGACCCGCGGAGCAGTACTTC
v_call: TRBV5-1
clone_size: -
d_call: TRBD1
cdr3_length: 17
j_call: TRBJ2-7

cdr3_aa: CASSLVATSGGLYNEQFF
cdr3_nt: TGTGCCAGCAGCTTAGTGGCGACTAGCGGGGGGCTGTACAATGAGCAGTTCTTC
v_call: TRBV11-2
clone_size: -
d_call: TRBD2
cdr3_length: 18
j_call: TRBJ2-1

cdr3_aa: CASSLSGEGETQYF
cdr3_nt: TGCGCCAGCAGTTTGTCCGGGGAGGGAGAGACCCAGTACTTC
v_call: TRBV10-2
clone_size: -
d_call: TRBD2
cdr3_length: 14
j_call: TRBJ2-5

cdr3_aa: CASSADRGHSNQPQHF
cdr3_nt: TGTGCCAGCAGCGCGGACAGGGGGCATAGCAATCAGCCCCAGCATTTT
v_call: TRBV5-6
clone_size: -
d_call: TRBD1
cdr3_length: 16
j_call: TRBJ1-5

cdr3_aa: CASGPGTGGNEQYF
cdr3_nt: TGTGCCAGCGGCCCCGGGACAGGGGGTAACGAGCAGTACTTC
v_call: TRBV27
clone_size: -
d_call: TRBD1
cdr3_length: 14
j_call: TRBJ2-7

cdr3_aa: CASSEDRPKAKNIQYF
cdr3_nt: TGCGCCAGCAGCGAGGACAGGCCTAAAGCCAAAAACATTCAGTACTTC
v_call: TRBV5-1
clone_size: -
d_call: TRBD1
cdr3_length: 16
j_call: TRBJ2-4

cdr3_aa: CASSRTSGYRTDTQYF
cdr3_nt: TGCGCCAGCAGCCGGACTAGCGGATATCGCACAGATACGCAGTATTTT
v_call: TRBV5-1
clone_size: -
d_call: TRBD2
cdr3_length: 16
j_call: TRBJ2-3

cdr3_aa: CASSIETSSNQPQHF
cdr3_nt: TGTGCCAGTAGTATCGAGACTTCTAGCAATCAGCCCCAGCATTTT
v_call: TRBV19
clone_size: -
d_call: -
cdr3_length: 15
j_call: TRBJ1-5

cdr3_aa: CASRGTGTTNEKLFF
cdr3_nt: TGTGCCAGTAGGGGGACCGGGACAACTAATGAAAAACTGTTTTTT
v_call: TRBV19
clone_size: -
d_call: -
cdr3_length: 15
j_call: TRBJ1-4

cdr3_aa: CASSEIAGGRQETQYF
cdr3_nt: TGTGCCAGCAGCGAAATAGCGGGGGGACGCCAAGAGACCCAGTACTTC
v_call: TRBV4-2
clone_size: -
d_call: TRBD2
cdr3_length: 16
j_call: TRBJ2-5

cdr3_aa: CASSPRGTVGALQETQYF
cdr3_nt: TGTGCCAGCAGCCCCCGGGGGACAGTTGGAGCCCTACAAGAGACCCAGTACTTC
v_call: TRBV13
clone_size: -
d_call: -
cdr3_length: 18
j_call: TRBJ2-5

cdr3_aa: CATSRVALNAYTF
cdr3_nt: TGTGCCACCAGCAGGGTGGCTCTGAATGCCTACACCTTC
v_call: TRBV15
clone_size: -
d_call: -
cdr3_length: 13
j_call: TRBJ1-2

cdr3_aa: CASSLGGPYEQYF
cdr3_nt: TGTGCCAGCAGCTTAGGGGGCCCCTACGAGCAGTACTTC
v_call: TRBV7-8
clone_size: -
d_call: -
cdr3_length: 13
j_call: TRBJ2-7

cdr3_aa: CASSVGTPVGLVSGGAYNEQFF
cdr3_nt: TGTGCCAGCAGCGTAGGAACCCCAGTGGGGTTGGTTAGCGGGGGGGCCTACAATGAGCAGTTCTTC
v_call: TRBV9
clone_size: -
d_call: TRBD2
cdr3_length: 22
j_call: TRBJ2-1

cdr3_aa: CASSLEGVPSGGHYEQYF
cdr3_nt: TGTGCCAGCAGCTTAGAGGGTGTTCCGAGCGGGGGGCACTACGAGCAGTACTTC
v_call: TRBV7-2
clone_size: -
d_call: TRBD2
cdr3_length: 18
j_call: TRBJ2-7

cdr3_aa: CASSSLDRDTEAFF
cdr3_nt: TGTGCCAGCAGTTCATTAGACAGGGACACTGAAGCTTTCTTT
v_call: TRBV6-5
clone_size: -
d_call: TRBD1
cdr3_length: 14
j_call: TRBJ1-1

cdr3_aa: CASSSGYFTEAFF
cdr3_nt: TGTGCCAGCAGCTCCGGGTACTTCACTGAAGCTTTCTTT
v_call: TRBV5-4
clone_size: -
d_call: -
cdr3_length: 13
j_call: TRBJ1-1

cdr3_aa: CASSLTGVGNTIYF
cdr3_nt: TGTGCCAGCAGTTTAACAGGGGTCGGAAACACCATATATTTT
v_call: TRBV28
clone_size: -
d_call: TRBD1
cdr3_length: 14
j_call: TRBJ1-3

cdr3_aa: CASSLVPGDTQYF
cdr3_nt: TGCGCCAGCAGCTTGGTCCCGGGGGATACGCAGTATTTT
v_call: TRBV5-1
clone_size: -
d_call: -
cdr3_length: 13
j_call: TRBJ2-3

cdr3_aa: CASSSGTGSSGYEQYF
cdr3_nt: TGTGCCAGCAGTTCCGGGACAGGGAGCTCGGGTTACGAGCAGTACTTC
v_call: TRBV28
clone_size: -
d_call: TRBD1
cdr3_length: 16
j_call: TRBJ2-7

cdr3_aa: CASSLSDNEQFF
cdr3_nt: TGCGCCAGCAGCTTGTCGGACAATGAGCAGTTCTTC
v_call: TRBV5-1
clone_size: -
d_call: -
cdr3_length: 12
j_call: TRBJ2-1

cdr3_aa: CASSMDAGGNTIYF
cdr3_nt: TGTGCCAGCAGTATGGACGCGGGTGGAAACACCATATATTTT
v_call: TRBV6-5
clone_size: -
d_call: -
cdr3_length: 14
j_call: TRBJ1-3

cdr3_aa: CAISRTGGEYGYTF
cdr3_nt: TGTGCCATCAGCCGGACAGGGGGCGAATATGGCTACACCTTC
v_call: TRBV10-3
clone_size: -
d_call: TRBD1
cdr3_length: 14
j_call: TRBJ1-2

cdr3_aa: CASSLQGIGTEAFF
cdr3_nt: TGTGCCAGCAGCCTACAGGGAATAGGCACTGAAGCTTTCTTT
v_call: TRBV7-3
clone_size: -
d_call: -
cdr3_length: 14
j_call: TRBJ1-1

cdr3_aa: CASSPRRETQYF
cdr3_nt: TGTGCCAGCAGCCCAAGGAGAGAGACCCAGTACTTC
v_call: TRBV12-3/TRBV12-4
clone_size: -
d_call: -
cdr3_length: 12
j_call: TRBJ2-5

cdr3_aa: CASMRDTNQPQHF
cdr3_nt: TGTGCCAGCATGCGGGACACCAATCAGCCCCAGCATTTT
v_call: TRBV2
clone_size: -
d_call: -
cdr3_length: 13
j_call: TRBJ1-5

cdr3_aa: CASTADRVPREQYF
cdr3_nt: TGTGCCAGCACCGCGGACAGGGTCCCCCGGGAGCAGTACTTC
v_call: TRBV6-5
clone_size: -
d_call: TRBD1
cdr3_length: 14
j_call: TRBJ2-7

cdr3_aa: CASSLSHPGTGVLDGYTF
cdr3_nt: TGTGCCAGCAGTCTATCCCACCCCGGGACAGGGGTTTTGGATGGCTACACCTTC
v_call: TRBV27
clone_size: -
d_call: TRBD1
cdr3_length: 18
j_call: TRBJ1-2

cdr3_aa: CASSIGFDTEAFF
cdr3_nt: TGTGCCAGCAGCATAGGTTTTGACACTGAAGCTTTCTTT
v_call: TRBV3-1/TRBV3-2
clone_size: -
d_call: -
cdr3_length: 13
j_call: TRBJ1-1

cdr3_aa: CATTGGLRYEQYF
cdr3_nt: TGTGCCACCACCGGGGGGCTGAGGTACGAGCAGTACTTC
v_call: TRBV28
clone_size: once
d_call: -
cdr3_length: 13
j_call: TRBJ2-7

cdr3_aa: CASSLTSGTDTQYF
cdr3_nt: TGCGCCAGCAGCCTGACTAGCGGCACAGATACGCAGTATTTT
v_call: TRBV5-1
clone_size: -
d_call: TRBD2
cdr3_length: 14
j_call: TRBJ2-3

cdr3_aa: CSVELQGAVETQYF
cdr3_nt: TGCAGCGTCGAACTACAGGGCGCGGTAGAGACCCAGTACTTC
v_call: TRBV29-1
clone_size: once
d_call: -
cdr3_length: 14
j_call: TRBJ2-5